This T cell receptor (beta chain) was sequenced during a study of lymphopenia after photon versus proton radiotherapy (dated by TCRdb to between 2018 and 2021). Context from the whole study: In patients with gastrointestinal tumors who developed high-grade lymphopenia, the study compared the immunological effects of photon radiation therapy with those of proton radiation therapy. The cohort comprised approximately 21 patients with gastrointestinal tumors who received either photon or proton therapy and then developed lymphopenia. The study aimed to characterize how the two radiation modalities differ in their impact on the immune system. The paper's findings and limits, for the study overall: After the lymphocyte count nadir, photon-treated repertoires showed oligoclonal expansion, especially of CD8+ Temra cells, which drove the drop in diversity. Across the cohort, among patients who died, a greater drop in TCR diversity after the nadir was inversely correlated with overall survival time. During treatment, patients who received proton therapy stayed relatively stable, whereas patients who received photon therapy lost naive T cells and TCR diversity and gained effector/memory populations. The survival association was examined only in patients who died, and the authors described better survival with proton therapy as a possibility, not as a demonstrated result.

Inclusive of the bounding cysteine and phenylalanine, the CDR3 is 15 residues long. Only the CDR3 region is kept as DNA, spanning 45 bases read in frame from base 1. The V end gives up 2 bases and the J end 5 bases, leaving 8 bases in the junction not matched to a gene. CDR1 and CDR2 are read off the germline V gene as ENHRY and SYGVKD. The method behind the library was the immunoSEQ multiplex PCR assay. T cell repertoires were profiled with deep sequencing of rearranged TCR beta loci together with multiparametric flow cytometry. The source is immuneACCESS, and TCRdb retained only in-frame sequences with V and J called. Part of the clones is not carried over; for the studies checked, unresolved V genes explain less than half of this, and the remainder is unexplained. The table for this sample lists about 3,700 clones; about 71% of them were counted only once. Roughly 57% of the sample is taken by the ten largest.

As to this clone: The antigen this receptor binds is unknown. Within one base of it there is no much larger clone, and no base qualities were kept.

The material sequenced was peripheral blood, taken from a patient treated with proton-based radiotherapy. The chain is made from TRBV10-3 and TRBJ2-7; TRBD1 matches 8 bases in the middle. The clonotype originates from a man older than 75 with esophageal cancer. The CDR3 here reads CAISEAPQGEDEQYF. The nucleotides are TGTGCCATCAGTGAGGCCCCACAGGGGGAGGACGAGCAGTACTTC.